The T cell receptor beta chain under discussion was sequenced for a study of spatial heterogeneity in lung cancer. Study in general: Detection consistently captured more beta-chain sequences than alpha-chain sequences. Across the raw uncorrected reads, a unique TCR and UMI combination was observed, on average, more than ten times.

Concerning this clonotype itself: This beta chain is a stray read from a library made for alpha chains; its abundance is not meaningful.

As for time point: sample taken at primary tumor resection. Researchers sequenced whole RNA taken from tumor, nontumor lung or frozen PBMC without sorting. Patients with untreated early-stage non-small cell lung cancer, numbering 72, were the donors. One entry per CDR3 protein, called by TCRdb with MiXCR from the 5' RACE reads. Of approximately 12,000 distinct CDR3 sequences listed, roughly 6.4% were seen once; the top ten hold around 10%. The CDR3 has 16 residues. Germline CDR1 is LGHDT and CDR2 is YNNKEL (reference sequence). Trimming stripped 1 base from V and 5 bases from J, with 12 bases between.

The chain joins TRBV3-1 to TRBJ1-6, with a tentative D call TRBD1 (6 bases). The clonotype was recovered from a male donor with early-stage non-small cell lung cancer. The sample in question was normal lung tissue next to the tumor, obtained at surgery. As DNA, the CDR3 is TGTGCCAGCAGCCAAGGCGGGGGGCAGAATAATTCACCCCTCCACTTT. Translated: CASSQGGGQNNSPLHF.